The following is a T cell receptor (beta chain) sequence with its context. After removal of 7 bases from V and 6 bases from J, the junction contained 2 bases not matched to a gene. The CDR3 runs 12 residues. Germline CDR1 reads MDHEN; CDR2 reads SYDVKM. TCRdb's copy holds only in-frame clones and misses some; the assay was immunoSEQ multiplex PCR. The data show fewer than 100,000 clones, with around 88% seen just once and about 0.73% held by the top ten. This sample is part of a study of OX40 agonist ivuxolimab in advanced cancers. This specimen was CD4+ or CD8+ T cells sorted from blood, taken in a trial of the OX40 agonist ivuxolimab. The J gene is TRBJ2-7, the V gene TRBV28; 11 bases match TRBD2. The receptor was isolated from an adult with an advanced solid tumor such as melanoma, head and neck, liver or kidney cancer. The CDR3 region has the DNA TGTGCCAGCATTAGCGGGGGGGGCGAGCAGTACTTC. Translating it yields CASISGGGEQYF.